Listed below are T cell receptor beta chains from one sample, sequenced in a study of shared clonotypes between healthy human individuals. Method: immunoSEQ multiplex PCR; TCRdb's copy keeps in-frame clones and lacks some. The sample has about 2,200,000 clones, under 95% seen once. Sequenced input: naive CD8+ T cells from PBMCs. These receptors were obtained from a man younger than 35 in good health. Some clones in this sample may be carry-over from other donors' samples. Each CDR3 is given with its conserved first and last residue. Fields, in order: D gene, V gene, J gene, clone size, CDR3 protein, CDR3 DNA. D genes are given only for firm matches. Some rows have no size entry. The others give once, few or many, or a class for an expanded clone.

.	TRBV23-1	TRBJ2-1	.	CARLPAGRASYNEQFF	TGCGCCAGACTCCCCGCCGGCAGGGCGAGCTACAATGAGCAGTTCTTC
.	TRBV7-3	TRBJ1-4	.	CASSAGQLVNEKLFF	TGTGCCAGCAGCGCCGGACAGCTAGTTAATGAAAAACTGTTTTTT
TRBD2	TRBV5-6	TRBJ2-7	.	CASSLGTSGTVSEQYF	TGTGCCAGCAGCTTGGGAACTAGCGGGACTGTTTCCGAGCAGTACTTC
TRBD1	TRBV27	TRBJ1-4	.	CASSSGQGAPLNEKLFF	TGTGCCAGCAGTTCCGGACAGGGGGCTCCCCTTAATGAAAAACTGTTTTTT
.	TRBV25-1	TRBJ1-2	.	CASSESSLGGYTF	TGTGCCAGCAGTGAATCAAGTCTTGGGGGCTACACCTTC
.	TRBV27	TRBJ2-7	.	CASSLSAVSSYEQYF	TGTGCCAGCAGTTTATCAGCGGTGAGCTCCTACGAGCAGTACTTC
.	TRBV7-9	TRBJ2-1	.	CASSRRAGQFF	TGTGCCAGCAGCCGACGGGCCGGGCAGTTCTTC
TRBD2	TRBV9	TRBJ2-7	.	CASSAGGRVHEQYF	TGTGCCAGCAGCGCTGGCGGGAGAGTCCACGAGCAGTACTTC
.	TRBV19	TRBJ2-1	.	CASSLGTVDEQFF	TGTGCCAGTAGCCTAGGGACGGTGGATGAGCAGTTCTTC
TRBD2	TRBV6-6	TRBJ2-3	.	CASRTQLAGGVDTQYF	TGTGCCAGCCGTACCCAACTAGCGGGAGGTGTAGATACGCAGTATTTT
.	TRBV6-5	TRBJ2-2	.	CASSYDSNTGELFF	TGTGCCAGCAGTTACGACTCGAACACCGGGGAGCTGTTTTTT
.	TRBV6-1	TRBJ2-1	.	CASSAWGSYNEQFF	TGTGCCAGCAGTGCTTGGGGCTCCTACAATGAGCAGTTCTTC
TRBD1	TRBV18	TRBJ1-5	.	CASSPSGQGFRIYSNQPQHF	TGTGCCAGCTCACCCTCGGGACAGGGATTTCGCATTTATAGCAATCAGCCCCAGCATTTT
TRBD1	TRBV29-1	TRBJ1-2	.	CSVPGTGGGYTF	TGCAGCGTTCCCGGGACAGGGGGCGGCTACACCTTC
.	TRBV19	TRBJ2-7	.	CASSSGPRGGGEQYF	TGTGCCAGTAGTAGCGGACCACGGGGCGGAGGCGAGCAGTACTTC
.	TRBV27	TRBJ2-2	.	CASSSPGQNTGELFF	TGTGCCAGCAGTTCACCGGGACAGAACACCGGGGAGCTGTTTTTT
.	TRBV14	TRBJ1-3	.	CASSQGVGLGNTIYF	TGTGCCAGCAGCCAAGGGGTCGGGCTCGGAAACACCATATATTTT
.	TRBV9	TRBJ2-7	.	CASSPSLGTPSGFYEQYF	TGTGCCAGCAGCCCGAGTCTCGGGACACCATCTGGCTTCTACGAGCAGTACTTC
TRBD2	TRBV19	TRBJ2-7	.	CASSIGSGTNYEQYF	TGTGCCAGTAGTATAGGATCCGGGACTAATTACGAGCAGTACTTC
TRBD1	TRBV5-1	TRBJ1-1	.	CASSPEVGTGHEAFF	TGCGCCAGCAGCCCCGAGGTGGGGACAGGGCATGAAGCTTTCTTT
.	TRBV21-1	TRBJ2-7	once	CASSNRTIPTTRQYF	TGTGCCAGCAGCAACCGGACAATTCCTACTACGAGACAGTACTTC
TRBD1	TRBV4-3	TRBJ2-2	.	CASSQEQGLAGELFF	TGCGCCAGCAGCCAAGAACAGGGGTTGGCCGGGGAGCTGTTTTTT
.	TRBV9	TRBJ2-6	.	CASSVVFSGHSGANVLTF	TGTGCCAGCAGCGTAGTTTTTAGCGGACACTCTGGGGCCAACGTCCTGACTTTC
TRBD1	TRBV28	TRBJ2-7	once	CASSSPLQGGIYEQYF	TGTGCCAGCAGTTCCCCCTTACAGGGGGGAATCTACGAGCAGTACTTC
TRBD1	TRBV28	TRBJ1-5	.	CASSRDREEQPQHF	TGTGCCAGCAGCCGGGACAGGGAGGAACAGCCCCAGCATTTT
.	TRBV9	TRBJ1-3	.	CASSADRERGNTIYF	TGTGCCAGCAGCGCCGACCGGGAGAGAGGAAACACCATATATTTT
.	TRBV4-1	TRBJ2-7	.	CASSQPLSEQYF	TGCGCCAGCAGCCAACCCCTCAGCGAGCAGTACTTC
TRBD1	TRBV29-1	TRBJ1-5	once	CSVLTGLGPQHF	TGCAGCGTTCTGACAGGGCTAGGGCCCCAGCATTTT
TRBD1	TRBV25-1	TRBJ1-2	.	CASGEDRGKGYTF	TGTGCCAGCGGTGAGGACAGGGGTAAGGGCTACACCTTC
.	TRBV7-3	TRBJ2-3	.	CASSLAGAEDTQYF	TGTGCCAGCAGCTTGGCAGGGGCCGAAGATACGCAGTATTTT
.	TRBV28	TRBJ1-5	.	CASSWDAGRSNQPQHF	TGTGCCAGCAGTTGGGACGCGGGACGCAGCAATCAGCCCCAGCATTTT
.	TRBV14	TRBJ2-3	.	CASSQVGRDTQYF	TGTGCCAGCAGCCAAGTAGGGCGGGATACGCAGTATTTT
.	TRBV7-9	TRBJ2-7	.	CASSSTGKPYEQYF	TGTGCCAGCAGCTCGACCGGAAAACCCTACGAGCAGTACTTC
.	TRBV27	TRBJ2-2	.	CASSQGRTLTGELFF	TGTGCCAGCAGTCAAGGACGGACCCTTACCGGGGAGCTGTTTTTT
.	TRBV9	TRBJ1-1	.	CASSVGVHTEAFF	TGTGCCAGCAGCGTAGGGGTTCACACTGAAGCTTTCTTT
.	TRBV6-5	TRBJ2-7	.	CASSYSYLPGAEQYF	TGTGCCAGCAGTTATTCCTACTTGCCGGGGGCCGAGCAGTACTTC
TRBD1	TRBV27	TRBJ2-7	.	CASSPTGTGVPYEQYF	TGTGCCAGCAGTCCGACCGGGACAGGGGTACCCTACGAGCAGTACTTC
TRBD1	TRBV7-9	TRBJ2-5	once	CASSLTGGGEETQYF	TGTGCCAGCAGCCTGACAGGGGGTGGCGAAGAGACCCAGTACTTC
.	TRBV7-9	TRBJ1-2	.	CASSSGSGYTF	TGTGCCAGCAGCTCGGGTAGCGGCTACACCTTC
.	TRBV5-4	TRBJ1-3	.	CASSLGPGSSGNTIYF	TGTGCCAGCAGCTTGGGTCCGGGGAGCTCTGGAAACACCATATATTTT
.	TRBV6-5	TRBJ1-1	.	CASSWRTEAFF	TGTGCCAGCAGCTGGAGAACTGAAGCTTTCTTT
.	TRBV6-5	TRBJ2-2	.	CASSWDSTGELFF	TGTGCCAGCAGTTGGGACTCCACCGGGGAGCTGTTTTTT
.	TRBV5-6	TRBJ1-2	.	CASSEPGGVGYTF	TGTGCCAGCAGCGAACCTGGAGGGGTCGGCTACACCTTC
.	TRBV7-9	TRBJ2-7	.	CASSGRDSYEQYF	TGTGCCAGCAGCGGGCGGGATTCCTACGAGCAGTACTTC
.	TRBV19	TRBJ1-2	few	CASSIASTAYGYTF	TGTGCCAGTAGTATAGCTTCCACCGCCTATGGCTACACCTTC
TRBD2	TRBV9	TRBJ2-2	.	CASSVEAGANTGELFF	TGTGCCAGCAGCGTAGAAGCGGGAGCGAACACCGGGGAGCTGTTTTTT
.	TRBV19	TRBJ2-7	.	CASSMRSRGYSYEQYF	TGTGCCAGTAGTATGCGGTCGAGGGGATACTCCTACGAGCAGTACTTC
TRBD1	TRBV7-6	TRBJ2-7	.	CASSLGSTGPSYEQYF	TGTGCCAGCAGCTTAGGTTCGACAGGGCCCTCCTACGAGCAGTACTTC
.	TRBV6-6	TRBJ2-7	.	CASSYSAGFSSYEQYF	TGTGCCAGCAGTTACTCCGCAGGGTTTTCATCCTACGAGCAGTACTTC
.	TRBV9	TRBJ2-2	.	CASSVRFAGTGELFF	TGTGCCAGCAGCGTTCGTTTTGCAGGGACCGGGGAGCTGTTTTTT
TRBD1	TRBV27	TRBJ1-6	.	CASGSPGQGGVWGNSPLHF	TGTGCCAGCGGATCCCCGGGACAGGGGGGTGTTTGGGGTAATTCACCCCTCCACTTT
TRBD1	TRBV29-1	TRBJ2-2	.	CSVERTGERTGELFF	TGCAGCGTTGAAAGGACAGGGGAGAGGACCGGGGAGCTGTTTTTT